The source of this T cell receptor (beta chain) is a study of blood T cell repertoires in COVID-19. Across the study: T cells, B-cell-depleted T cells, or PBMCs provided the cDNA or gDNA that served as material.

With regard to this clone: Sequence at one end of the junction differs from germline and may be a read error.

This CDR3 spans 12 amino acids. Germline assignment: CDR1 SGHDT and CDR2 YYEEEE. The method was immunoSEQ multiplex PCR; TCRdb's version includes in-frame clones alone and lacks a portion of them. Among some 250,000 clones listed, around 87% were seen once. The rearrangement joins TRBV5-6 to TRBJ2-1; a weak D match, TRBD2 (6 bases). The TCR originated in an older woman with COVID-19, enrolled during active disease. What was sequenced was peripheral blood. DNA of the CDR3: TGTGCCAGCACCTTGAGGAGGGATGAGCAGTTCTTC. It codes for CASTLRRDEQFF.